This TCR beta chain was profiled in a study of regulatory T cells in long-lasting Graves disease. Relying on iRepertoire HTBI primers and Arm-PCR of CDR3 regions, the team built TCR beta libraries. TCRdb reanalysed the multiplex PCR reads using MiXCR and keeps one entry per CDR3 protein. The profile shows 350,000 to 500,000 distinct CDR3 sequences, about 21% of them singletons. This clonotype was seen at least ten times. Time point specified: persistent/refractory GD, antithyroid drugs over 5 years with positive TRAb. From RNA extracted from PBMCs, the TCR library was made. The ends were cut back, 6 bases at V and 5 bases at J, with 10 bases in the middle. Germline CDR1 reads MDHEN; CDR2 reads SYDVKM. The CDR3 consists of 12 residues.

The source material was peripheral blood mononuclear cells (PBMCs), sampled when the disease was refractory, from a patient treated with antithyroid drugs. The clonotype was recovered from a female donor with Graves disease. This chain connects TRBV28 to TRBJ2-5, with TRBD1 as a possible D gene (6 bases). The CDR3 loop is CASRQGFETQYF. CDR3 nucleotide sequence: TGTGCCAGCAGACAGGGATTTGAGACCCAGTACTTC.